Listed below are T cell receptor beta chains from one sample, sequenced in a study of OX40 agonist ivuxolimab in advanced cancers. Measured with immunoSEQ multiplex PCR; TCRdb has only the in-frame clones, and not every one. This sample has tens of thousands of clones, with 84% found just once. The starting material was CD4+ or CD8+ T cells sorted from blood, obtained in a trial of the OX40 agonist ivuxolimab. The receptors derive from an adult with an advanced solid tumor such as melanoma, head and neck, liver or kidney cancer. Each CDR3 is given with its conserved first and last residue. Fields, in order: V gene, D gene, J gene, clone size, CDR3 DNA, CDR3 protein. D genes are given only for firm matches. For some rows the clone size is stated as once, few or many, or as a class when expanded; others skip it.

V: TRBV4-3; D: NA; J: TRBJ2-7; size: NA; DNA: TGCGCCAGCAGCCAAGCTCGGGACAACGCTTACTACGAGCAGTACTTC; CDR3: CASSQARDNAYYEQYF
V: TRBV27; D: NA; J: TRBJ2-7; size: NA; DNA: TGTGCCAGCAGTTTGGGGATAGAGCAGTACTTC; CDR3: CASSLGIEQYF
V: TRBV5-1; D: NA; J: TRBJ2-5; size: NA; DNA: TGCGCCAGCAGCCCCGGAGGGGGGGCCCGAGAGACCCAGTACTTC; CDR3: CASSPGGGARETQYF
V: TRBV28; D: NA; J: TRBJ2-7; size: NA; DNA: TGTGCCAGCAGTTTATCGGCTAGCTTGTCCTACGAGCAGTACTTC; CDR3: CASSLSASLSYEQYF
V: TRBV19; D: TRBD1; J: TRBJ1-4; size: NA; DNA: TGTGCCAGCCGGCCGGGACAGGGTGGAGAAAAACTGTTTTTT; CDR3: CASRPGQGGEKLFF
V: TRBV5-1; D: TRBD2; J: TRBJ2-1; size: NA; DNA: TGCGCCAGCAGCTTGAGGGCTAGCGGGTCAAATGAGCAGTTCTTC; CDR3: CASSLRASGSNEQFF
V: TRBV28; D: TRBD1; J: TRBJ1-6; size: NA; DNA: TGTGCCAGCAGTTTGACAGGGAGGGCTTCACCCCTCCACTTT; CDR3: CASSLTGRASPLHF
V: TRBV5-8; D: NA; J: TRBJ2-3; size: NA; DNA: TGTGCCAGCAGCTCGCCGGGAGCGGATACAGATACGCAGTATTTT; CDR3: CASSSPGADTDTQYF
V: TRBV4-2; D: TRBD2; J: TRBJ2-5; size: NA; DNA: TGTGCCAGCAGCCAAGAGGATAGCGGGAGTTCAGTGGAGACCCAGTACTTC; CDR3: CASSQEDSGSSVETQYF
V: TRBV28; D: TRBD1; J: TRBJ2-5; size: NA; DNA: TGTGCCAGCAGCACCCCGGGGCAGGGGGAAGAGACCCAGTACTTC; CDR3: CASSTPGQGEETQYF
V: TRBV28; D: TRBD1; J: TRBJ1-1; size: NA; DNA: TGTGCCATCTGGACAGGGTTGTGGGACACTGAAGCTTTCTTT; CDR3: CAIWTGLWDTEAFF
V: TRBV9; D: TRBD2; J: TRBJ2-5; size: few; DNA: TGTGCCAGCAGCAAGACTAGCGGGGGACAAGAGACCCAGTACTTC; CDR3: CASSKTSGGQETQYF
V: TRBV6-1; D: TRBD2; J: TRBJ2-3; size: NA; DNA: TGTGCCAGCAGTGAAGTACTAGCGGGGAGCACAGATACGCAGTATTTT; CDR3: CASSEVLAGSTDTQYF
V: TRBV28; D: TRBD2; J: TRBJ2-2; size: NA; DNA: TGTGCCAGCAGTCCGATTGACAGCGGGAGTAACGGGGAGCTGTTTTTT; CDR3: CASSPIDSGSNGELFF
V: TRBV5-4; D: NA; J: TRBJ2-5; size: NA; DNA: TGTGCCAGCGGGTGGGAAGAGACCCAGTACTTC; CDR3: CASGWEETQYF
V: TRBV19; D: TRBD2; J: TRBJ2-1; size: NA; DNA: TGTGCCAGTAGTATTGGGACTAGCGGGTTTGAGCAGTTCTTC; CDR3: CASSIGTSGFEQFF
V: TRBV6-5; D: NA; J: TRBJ2-7; size: NA; DNA: TGTGCCAGCAGATCGGGGCCCTACGAGCAGTACTTC; CDR3: CASRSGPYEQYF
V: TRBV7-9; D: TRBD2; J: TRBJ2-7; size: few; DNA: TGTGCCAGCAGCTCCTCAGGAGCGGGAGCTGAGCAGTACTTC; CDR3: CASSSSGAGAEQYF
V: TRBV10-2; D: NA; J: TRBJ2-3; size: NA; DNA: TGCGCCAGCAGTGAGTCGAAATTAGCGGTTACAGATACGCAGTATTTT; CDR3: CASSESKLAVTDTQYF
V: TRBV15; D: TRBD2; J: TRBJ2-3; size: NA; DNA: TGTGCCACCAGCAGATTCCGACTAGCGGCGTCGACGGATACGCAGTATTTT; CDR3: CATSRFRLAASTDTQYF
V: TRBV7-2; D: TRBD2; J: TRBJ2-5; size: NA; DNA: TGTGCCAGCAGCCCGTCGGGAGGGACCCAGTACTTC; CDR3: CASSPSGGTQYF
V: TRBV27; D: NA; J: TRBJ2-1; size: NA; DNA: TGTGCCAGCACCGGACTTTACAATGAGCAGTTCTTC; CDR3: CASTGLYNEQFF